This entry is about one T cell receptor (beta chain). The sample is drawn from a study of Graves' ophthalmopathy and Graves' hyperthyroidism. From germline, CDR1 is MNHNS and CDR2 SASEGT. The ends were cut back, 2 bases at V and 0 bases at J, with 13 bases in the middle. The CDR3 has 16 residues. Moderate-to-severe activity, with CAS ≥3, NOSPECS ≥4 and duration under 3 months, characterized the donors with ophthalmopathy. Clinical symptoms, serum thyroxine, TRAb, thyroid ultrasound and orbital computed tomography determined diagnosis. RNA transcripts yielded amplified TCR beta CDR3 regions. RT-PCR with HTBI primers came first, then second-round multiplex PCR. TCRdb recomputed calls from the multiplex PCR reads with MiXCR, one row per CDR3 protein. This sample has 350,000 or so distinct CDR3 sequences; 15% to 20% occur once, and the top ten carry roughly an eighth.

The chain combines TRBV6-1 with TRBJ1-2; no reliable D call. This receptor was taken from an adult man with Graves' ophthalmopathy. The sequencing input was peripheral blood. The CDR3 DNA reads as TGTGCCAGCAGTGAACTTTATCTCCAAGCTAACTATGGCTACACCTTC. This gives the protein CASSELYLQANYGYTF.